This TCR beta chain was identified during a study of control samples from healthy donors and cancer patients. Germline CDR1 MNHNY, CDR2 SVGAGI (reference sequence). Trimming cost V 0 bases and J 5 bases, with 6 bases left between them. The CDR3 runs to 13 residues. The repertoire was sequenced with immunoSEQ multiplex PCR; TCRdb's copy has only in-frame clones and lacks some. Of approximately 84,000 clones listed, 82% are singletons. The sequenced sample consisted of blood. The TCR comes from a woman in her sixties in good health. The chain recombines TRBV6-6 with TRBJ2-3; D gene ambiguous. Written as DNA, the CDR3 is TGTGCCAGCAGTTACTCCCCGGTAGATACGCAGTATTTT. Translation: CASSYSPVDTQYF.